The 20 T cell receptor beta chains reported below all come from one sample, sequenced in a study of T cells in localized non-small cell lung cancer. The data were produced by immunoSEQ multiplex PCR, yet TCRdb's version contains in-frame clones alone and is incomplete. The sample contains approximately 1,600 clones, 20% to 25% of which appear only once. The sample was normal lung tissue next to the tumor, taken before any cancer treatment. All receptors come from a woman aged 40 to 75 with stage III squamous cell lung carcinoma.

The rearrangement uses TRBV28 and TRBJ2-2; tentative D call: TRBD2 (6 bases). Germline CDR1 reads MDHEN; CDR2 reads SYDVKM. Trimming removed 6 bases at V and 4 bases at J, with 15 bases between. The CDR3 sequence is 15 residues long. CDR3 loop: CASSQPERVTGELFF. The DNA for the CDR3 is TGTGCCAGCAGCCAACCGGAGCGGGTCACCGGGGAGCTGTTTTTT.

V gene TRBV18 combines with J gene TRBJ2-7; D might be TRBD2 (6 bases). CDR3 length equals 14 residues. The ends were cut back, 4 bases at V and 3 bases at J, with 13 bases in the middle. Germline V CDR1 and CDR2: KGHSH, LQKENI. CDR3 sequence (DNA): TGTGCCAGCTCACTCGAGGGCGGGAACTACGAGCAGTACTTC. Encoded protein: CASSLEGGNYEQYF.

The J gene is TRBJ2-7, the V gene TRBV27; possible D gene TRBD1, 5 bases. The V and J ends lost 0 bases and 0 bases respectively, with 12 bases between them. Per the germline V gene, CDR1 is MNHEY and CDR2 is SMNVEV (reference sequence). The CDR3 sequence is 16 residues long. The CDR3 spells CASSLSSRANSYEQYF. Here the CDR3 DNA reads TGTGCCAGCAGTTTATCGTCCAGGGCGAACTCCTACGAGCAGTACTTC.

The CDR3 reads CASSPEPRSIGNTIYF. The CDR3 DNA is TGTGCCAGTAGCCCCGAGCCCCGTTCGATTGGAAACACCATATATTTT. The chain couples TRBV19 to TRBJ1-3; no firm D call. CDR1 is LNHDA, CDR2 SQIVND, per germline (reference sequence). The CDR3 totals 16 residues. V lost 6 bases to trimming and J lost 3 bases, with 18 bases between them.

This clone was counted a few times. J is TRBJ1-1 and V is TRBV9, with D tentatively TRBD1 (6 bases). From germline, CDR1 is SGDLS and CDR2 YYNGEE. V gave up 5 bases and J gave up 10 bases, with 21 bases separating them. This CDR3 is built from 14 residues. The CDR3 DNA follows: TGTGCCAGCAGTGGGGAGAGACAGGCTTCCCCAGCTTTCTTT. This codes for CASSGERQASPAFF. Together with reference TRBV9 and TRBJ1-1, the CDR3 gives the full variable domain: DSGVTQTPKHLITATGQRVTLRCSPRSGDLSVYWYQQSLDQGLQFLIQYYNGEERAKGNILERFSAQQFPDLHSELNLSSLELGDSALYFCASSGERQASPAFFGQGTRLTVV.

The chain has TRBV25-1 and TRBJ2-7, with D possibly matching TRBD1 (6 bases). The germline V gene encodes CDR1 MGHDK and CDR2 SYGVNS. This CDR3 has 12 residues. The CDR3 DNA follows: TGTACCCCCTCGGACAGTACGTACGAGCAGTACTTC. Residues: CTPSDSTYEQYF.

By share, this clone counts as medium-sized (0.01 to 0.1%). J is TRBJ1-1 and V is TRBV11-3; TRBD1 aligns across 7 bases. V was pared by 6 bases and J by 0 bases, with 13 bases of the junction left unmatched. The CDR3 runs to 17 residues. Germline assignment: CDR1 SGHNT and CDR2 YENEEA. The CDR3 loop reads CASSQGGRTMMNTEAFF. In DNA form, the CDR3 reads TGTGCCAGCAGTCAAGGGGGCCGAACGATGATGAACACTGAAGCTTTCTTT.

A few counts support this clone. The chain carries TRBV4-1 and TRBJ2-3; 13 nucleotides agree with TRBD2. CDR1 and CDR2 from the germline V gene are MGHRA and YSYEKL. The V segment lost 0 bases and the J segment 5 bases; nucleotides outside the gene matches: 11. The CDR3 extends over 19 amino acids. CDR3 residues: CASSQDQGLAGSVEDTQYF. For the CDR3, the DNA is TGCGCCAGCAGCCAAGATCAGGGACTAGCGGGATCCGTCGAAGATACGCAGTATTTT.

The table lists this clone with a few counts. The chain has TRBV18 and TRBJ2-2, with D tentatively TRBD1 (5 bases). The CDR3 is made up of 12 amino acids. The germline V gene encodes CDR1 KGHSH and CDR2 LQKENI. Trimming left V 6 bases short and J 5 bases short, with 7 bases between. For the CDR3, the DNA is TGTGCCAGCTCCGACAGAACCGGGGAGCTGTTTTTT. Translating gives CASSDRTGELFF.

The rearrangement links TRBV9 to TRBJ1-5, with D uncertain. Trimming pared 6 bases from V and 0 bases from J, leaving 10 bases between. Germline assignment: CDR1 SGDLS and CDR2 YYNGEE. The CDR3 covers 14 residues. The CDR3 DNA follows: TGTGCCAGCAAGAAGACAAATAGCAATCAGCCCCAGCATTTT. Protein: CASKKTNSNQPQHF.

This clone was seen a few times. The rearrangement links TRBV6-8 to TRBJ1-2; D remains ambiguous. Between the trimmed V and J ends, which lost 5 bases and 8 bases, there was a span of 18 bases. The germline V gene encodes CDR1 MNHGY and CDR2 SAAAGT. The CDR3 runs 14 residues. The DNA of the CDR3 is TGTGCCAGCAGTGGAACAAGCGAGGCAGACGGCTACACCTTC. Translation: CASSGTSEADGYTF.

V and J are TRBV5-1 and TRBJ1-2; 7 nucleotides agree with TRBD1. This CDR3 region has 16 residues. CDR1 and CDR2 (germline): SGHRS, YFSETQ. The V and J ends lost 7 bases and 7 bases, in that order; junction bases with no gene match: 19. CDR3 amino acids: CASSHVQGSLVFGYTF. The CDR3 DNA reads as TGCGCCAGCTCTCACGTACAGGGGTCCCTCGTTTTTGGCTACACCTTC.

This clone rates as large. For the CDR3, the DNA is TGTGCCAGCAGCCCGTGGGCTCTGCTCTATGGCTACACCTTC. Amino acids: CASSPWALLYGYTF. V gene TRBV11-3 combines with J gene TRBJ1-2; D remains ambiguous. Germline CDR1 reads SGHNT; CDR2 reads YENEEA. The length of the CDR3 is 14 residues. Between the trimmed V and J ends, which lost 5 bases and 4 bases, there was a span of 14 bases.

J is TRBJ2-7 and V is TRBV11-3; possible D gene TRBD2, 6 bases. Germline V CDR1 and CDR2: SGHNT, YENEEA. This CDR3 has 15 residues. Trimming took 3 bases from V and 1 from J, leaving 13 bases between them. In nucleotides, the CDR3 is TGTGCCAGCAGCTTTGGTGCCGGGAGTTCCTACGAGCAGTACTTC. Its translation: CASSFGAGSSYEQYF.

By share, this clone counts as large. In DNA, the CDR3 is TGTGCCAGCAGTTTACCAACCTCGGTCGGCGGACTCTACGAGCAGTACTTC. Translated: CASSLPTSVGGLYEQYF. V usage is TRBV28 and J usage is TRBJ2-7, with a weak D call TRBD2 (5 bases). Germline V CDR1 and CDR2: MDHEN, SYDVKM. Trimming removed 2 bases from V and 3 bases from J, with 20 bases in between. This CDR3 has 17 amino acids.

CDR3 protein: CASSYSENTEAFF. The CDR3 DNA sequence: TGTGCCAGCAGTTACTCAGAGAACACTGAAGCTTTCTTT. The J gene is TRBJ1-1, the V gene TRBV6-8, with D uncertain. V lost 0 bases and J lost 1, with 3 bases in between. Germline CDR1 is MNHGY and CDR2 is SAAAGT. This CDR3 is 13 amino acids long.

The gene calls are TRBV5-1 and TRBJ2-1, with D possibly being TRBD2 (6 bases). Trimming took 4 bases from V and 0 from J, leaving 14 bases between them. The CDR3 consists of 16 residues. Germline CDR1 reads SGHRS; CDR2 reads YFSETQ. The CDR3 bases are TGCGCCAGCAGCCAAGATGCCGGGAGCTCCTACAATGAGCAGTTCTTC. This gives the protein CASSQDAGSSYNEQFF. The whole variable domain, remainder taken from reference TRBV5-1 and TRBJ2-1, is KAGVTQTPRYLIKTRGQQVTLSCSPISGHRSVSWYQQTPGQGLQFLFEYFSETQRNKGNFPGRFSGRQFSNSRSEMNVSTLELGDSALYLCASSQDAGSSYNEQFFGPGTRLTVL.

This sequence joins TRBV19 and TRBJ2-3; 12 bases fit TRBD2. J lost 0 bases, V lost 10 bases, and 2 bases had no gene match. The CDR3 runs to 14 residues. Germline CDR1 and CDR2: LNHDA and SQIVND (reference sequence). CDR3 DNA: TGTGCCACTGGGACTAGCGGGAGCACAGATACGCAGTATTTT. Translating gives CATGTSGSTDTQYF.

This clone appeared a single time. The chain carries TRBV19 and TRBJ1-3; 10 positions match TRBD1. Germline lookup yields CDR1 LNHDA and CDR2 SQIVND (reference sequence). CDR3 length: 16 amino acids. The V segment lost 3 bases and the J segment 2 bases; nucleotides outside the gene matches: 4. CDR3 in amino acids: CASSIPGTGAGNTIYF. CDR3 nucleotides: TGTGCCAGTAGTATCCCCGGGACAGGGGCTGGAAACACCATATATTTT.

This clone is categorized as large. V usage is TRBV6-8 and J usage is TRBJ1-1, with D possibly being TRBD1 (5 bases). V was trimmed by 4 bases and J by 6 bases, leaving 15 bases between them. The CDR3 contains 14 residues. Germline assignment: CDR1 MNHGY and CDR2 SAAAGT. CDR3 DNA sequence: TGTGCCAGCAGTTTCAAACTTGACAGCGCTGAAGCTTTCTTT. Protein sequence: CASSFKLDSAEAFF.